This is a list of T cell receptor beta chains from one sample in a study of blood T cell repertoires in COVID-19. The assay was immunoSEQ multiplex PCR, and TCRdb's table has in-frame clones only and misses some. The table has roughly 250,000 clones, about 86% seen once. Sequencing input: peripheral blood. The receptors here all came from an older woman with active or convalescent COVID-19. Each CDR3 is given with its conserved first and last residue. D genes are given only for firm matches. Only part of the rows carry a size: once, few, many, or a class if the clone is expanded.

J: TRBJ2-7; size: once; V: TRBV6-1; D: .; DNA: TGTGCCAGCAGTGAAGATCGGCAGGGGAGCAGTGAGCAGTACTTC; CDR3: CASSEDRQGSSEQYF
J: TRBJ1-6; size: .; V: TRBV20-1; D: TRBD1; DNA: TGCAGTGCTAGTTTTCCAGGGGGCGGTAGGTCACCCCTCCACTTT; CDR3: CSASFPGGGRSPLHF
J: TRBJ2-7; size: few; V: TRBV19; D: .; DNA: TGTGCCAGTAGTGGGACTCGACAGGGAACCTACGAGCAGTACTTC; CDR3: CASSGTRQGTYEQYF
J: TRBJ2-1; size: .; V: TRBV3-1/TRBV3-2; D: TRBD1; DNA: TGTGCCAGCAGCCTCGTCCGGGACAGCATCCATGAGCAGTTCTTC; CDR3: CASSLVRDSIHEQFF
J: TRBJ1-2; size: few; V: TRBV11-2; D: .; DNA: TGTGCCAGCAGCTTAGGTCTCCCTAACTATGGCTACACCTTC; CDR3: CASSLGLPNYGYTF
J: TRBJ2-3; size: .; V: TRBV19; D: .; DNA: TGTGCCAGTGGGGACCGGGGGAACACAGATACGCAGTATTTT; CDR3: CASGDRGNTDTQYF
J: TRBJ1-2; size: .; V: TRBV2; D: .; DNA: TGTGCCAGCAGTGGTCCCGGCTATGGCTACACCTTC; CDR3: CASSGPGYGYTF
J: TRBJ1-4; size: few; V: TRBV2; D: TRBD1; DNA: TGTGCCAGCCGGGGACAGGGTAATGAAAAACTGTTTTTT; CDR3: CASRGQGNEKLFF
J: TRBJ1-5; size: .; V: TRBV6-5; D: .; DNA: TGTGCCAGCAGTTACATGGAGCTCTCGCAGCCCCAGCATTTT; CDR3: CASSYMELSQPQHF
J: TRBJ1-1; size: once; V: TRBV18; D: TRBD1; DNA: TGTGCCAGCTCACCTACTATTGACAGGGGCCGGGGGGCTTTCTTT; CDR3: CASSPTIDRGRGAFF
J: TRBJ1-1; size: .; V: TRBV27; D: TRBD1; DNA: TGTGCCAGCAGTTTCACAGGGGACACTGAAGCTTTCTTT; CDR3: CASSFTGDTEAFF
J: TRBJ1-2; size: once; V: TRBV13; D: .; DNA: TGTGCCAGCAGCTTAGAGTCAGCGACAGCGGGAGTAAGTGGCTACACCTTC; CDR3: CASSLESATAGVSGYTF
J: TRBJ1-4; size: .; V: TRBV28; D: .; DNA: TGTGCCAGCAGACGACAGTCTGAAAAACTGTTTTTT; CDR3: CASRRQSEKLFF
J: TRBJ1-2; size: .; V: TRBV10-3; D: .; DNA: TGTGCCATCAGGAAACAGGGAGACTATGGCTACACCTTC; CDR3: CAIRKQGDYGYTF
J: TRBJ1-2; size: .; V: TRBV12-3/TRBV12-4; D: .; DNA: TGTGCCAGCAGTTTGGGGGGGAGGTATGGCTACACCTTC; CDR3: CASSLGGRYGYTF
J: TRBJ2-7; size: .; V: TRBV19; D: .; DNA: TGTGCCAGTAGTTACAGGGCCTCCTACGAGCAGTACTTC; CDR3: CASSYRASYEQYF
J: TRBJ2-7; size: .; V: TRBV27; D: TRBD1; DNA: TGTGCCAGCAGCCTACAGGGGTCCTCCTACGAGCAGTACTTC; CDR3: CASSLQGSSYEQYF
J: TRBJ1-2; size: .; V: TRBV30; D: .; DNA: TGTGCCTGGAGTATCACAGGTGACTATGGCTACACCTTC; CDR3: CAWSITGDYGYTF
J: TRBJ2-3; size: .; V: TRBV5-4; D: TRBD2; DNA: TGTGCCAGCAGCCCTGGGGGGCGGGGGGCCACAGATACGCAGTATTTT; CDR3: CASSPGGRGATDTQYF
J: TRBJ1-4; size: .; V: TRBV29-1; D: .; DNA: TGCAGCGTTGAAGATAAAAAGAGTAATGAAAAACTGTTTTTT; CDR3: CSVEDKKSNEKLFF
J: TRBJ2-1; size: .; V: TRBV7-3; D: TRBD2; DNA: TGTGCCAGCAGCGATGGGACTAGCCGCTCCTACAATGAGCAGTTCTTC; CDR3: CASSDGTSRSYNEQFF
J: TRBJ2-5; size: .; V: TRBV7-7; D: TRBD2; DNA: TGTGCCAGCAGCCCCGAGACTAGCGGGGGGAGGTGGGAGACCCAGTACTTC; CDR3: CASSPETSGGRWETQYF
J: TRBJ1-5; size: .; V: TRBV27; D: TRBD1; DNA: TGTGCCAGCAGTTCTCAAAGGGGGCTCGGAAATCAGCCCCAGCATTTT; CDR3: CASSSQRGLGNQPQHF
J: TRBJ2-1; size: .; V: TRBV14; D: TRBD2; DNA: TGTGCCAGCAGGCGGACTAGCGGGTCTTACAATGAGCAGTTCTTC; CDR3: CASRRTSGSYNEQFF
J: TRBJ2-7; size: few; V: TRBV18; D: .; DNA: TGTGCCAGCTCACCCCGGGAACTGGAGAACGAGCAGTACTTC; CDR3: CASSPRELENEQYF
J: TRBJ1-2; size: .; V: TRBV6-1; D: TRBD1; DNA: TGTGCCAGCAGTGCAATGGGCAGGGGGCAGATGGACTATGGCTACACCTTC; CDR3: CASSAMGRGQMDYGYTF
J: TRBJ2-1; size: .; V: TRBV9; D: TRBD2; DNA: TGTGCCAGCAGCCTGACCCTTACTAGCGGGAGCTACAATGAGCAGTTCTTC; CDR3: CASSLTLTSGSYNEQFF
J: TRBJ2-7; size: many; V: TRBV9; D: .; DNA: TGTGCCAGCAGCGCGAGGTTTGAGACCTACGAGCAGTACTTC; CDR3: CASSARFETYEQYF
J: TRBJ1-6; size: .; V: TRBV3-1/TRBV3-2; D: TRBD1; DNA: TGTGCCAGCAGCAGCGCCGGACAGGGTAATTCACCCCTCCACTTT; CDR3: CASSSAGQGNSPLHF
J: TRBJ2-3; size: .; V: TRBV2; D: .; DNA: TGTGCCAGCAGCCGAGGTACGCAGTATTTT; CDR3: CASSRGTQYF
J: TRBJ2-7; size: .; V: TRBV4-1; D: .; DNA: TGCGCCAGCAGCCAAGAACCCCTGGGACATTTTGGCGGAGAGCAGTACTTC; CDR3: CASSQEPLGHFGGEQYF
J: TRBJ2-4; size: .; V: TRBV5-1; D: TRBD1; DNA: TGCGCCAGCAGCCACGCCTCGACAGGGATTCAGTACTTC; CDR3: CASSHASTGIQYF
J: TRBJ1-2; size: .; V: TRBV9; D: TRBD1; DNA: TGTGCCAGCAGCGTCCAGGGGGCGCGCAATGGCTACACCTTC; CDR3: CASSVQGARNGYTF
J: TRBJ2-7; size: .; V: TRBV19; D: TRBD2; DNA: TGTGCCAGTAACTTCAACGCGGGGGGACCCCCATACGAGCAGTACTTC; CDR3: CASNFNAGGPPYEQYF
J: TRBJ2-7; size: .; V: TRBV27; D: .; DNA: TGTGCCAGCAGCTCCTTAAGGGGAAAGGAGCAGTACTTC; CDR3: CASSSLRGKEQYF
J: TRBJ2-3; size: .; V: TRBV27; D: .; DNA: TGTGCCAGCAGTTCAAGACTAGTTGGAGATACGCAGTATTTT; CDR3: CASSSRLVGDTQYF
J: TRBJ1-5; size: .; V: TRBV6-1; D: .; DNA: TGTGCCAGCAGGGAAGGGGCATCCCAGCCCCAGCATTTT; CDR3: CASREGASQPQHF
J: TRBJ2-1; size: .; V: TRBV7-7; D: TRBD2; DNA: TGTGCTAGCAGCCGGGAACTAGCGGGGGGCTTCAATGAGCAGTTCTTC; CDR3: CASSRELAGGFNEQFF
J: TRBJ1-5; size: .; V: TRBV10-3; D: TRBD1; DNA: TGTGCCATCAGTGAAGGACAGGGGTGGAATCAGCCCCAGCATTTT; CDR3: CAISEGQGWNQPQHF
J: TRBJ1-4; size: .; V: TRBV27; D: TRBD1; DNA: TGTGCCAGCAGGTCCGACAGGGGGCCTTTAAATGAAAAACTGTTTTTT; CDR3: CASRSDRGPLNEKLFF
J: TRBJ2-1; size: .; V: TRBV4-2; D: .; DNA: TGTGCCAGCAGCCAGACCAGGGATAATGAGCAGTTCTTC; CDR3: CASSQTRDNEQFF
J: TRBJ1-2; size: .; V: TRBV5-6; D: .; DNA: TGTGCCAGCAGCTTGACCCCTCTACAGTCTTCTGGCTACACCTTC; CDR3: CASSLTPLQSSGYTF
J: TRBJ2-3; size: .; V: TRBV10-3; D: TRBD1; DNA: TGTGCCATCAGTGAAGACAGGGGGCCTGCAGATACGCAGTATTTT; CDR3: CAISEDRGPADTQYF
J: TRBJ1-5; size: .; V: TRBV6-5; D: .; DNA: TGTGCCAGCAGTTACCGGCGGGTGGAACAGCCCCAGCATTTT; CDR3: CASSYRRVEQPQHF
J: TRBJ2-7; size: .; V: TRBV28; D: .; DNA: TGTGCCAGCAGCCCCTTACCTGGAGTAGAGTACTTC; CDR3: CASSPLPGVEYF
J: TRBJ2-7; size: .; V: TRBV4-2; D: TRBD1; DNA: TGTGCCAGCAGCCAAGGGGGACAGGGTGCGTACGAGCAGTACTTC; CDR3: CASSQGGQGAYEQYF
J: TRBJ2-1; size: .; V: TRBV5-6; D: TRBD2; DNA: TGTGCCAGCAGCTTCCGGGGGGGCCTCAACAATGAGCAGTTCTTC; CDR3: CASSFRGGLNNEQFF
J: TRBJ2-7; size: .; V: TRBV27; D: .; DNA: TGTGCCAGCAGTTGCACAGGGGCGGGATCCTACGAGCAGTACTTC; CDR3: CASSCTGAGSYEQYF
J: TRBJ2-1; size: .; V: TRBV6-2/TRBV6-3; D: TRBD2; DNA: TGTGCCAGCAGTGGAATAGCGGGGACGACCTACAATGAGCAGTTCTTC; CDR3: CASSGIAGTTYNEQFF
J: TRBJ1-6; size: .; V: TRBV6-5; D: .; DNA: TGTGCCAGCAGTTCATGGGTCGGGTCACCCCTCCACTTT; CDR3: CASSSWVGSPLHF
J: TRBJ2-1; size: .; V: TRBV6-5; D: .; DNA: TGTGCCAGCAGTTACTCGGAGGGGATTGAGCAGTTCTTC; CDR3: CASSYSEGIEQFF
J: TRBJ2-7; size: .; V: TRBV7-2; D: .; DNA: TGTGCCAGCAGCTTATCTGGCGGCCAGGGATCCTACGAGCAGTACTTC; CDR3: CASSLSGGQGSYEQYF
J: TRBJ2-5; size: .; V: TRBV5-4; D: TRBD2; DNA: TGTGCCAGCAGCCTGCGCCGGACTAGCGGGGGGTTCCAAGAGACCCAGTACTTC; CDR3: CASSLRRTSGGFQETQYF
J: TRBJ1-2; size: .; V: TRBV5-4; D: .; DNA: TGTGCCAGCAGCTTGGCAGGGGCAAGAGGCTACACCTTC; CDR3: CASSLAGARGYTF
J: TRBJ1-1; size: .; V: TRBV27; D: .; DNA: TGTGCCAGCAGTTTATGGGGCGCTGAAGCTTTCTTT; CDR3: CASSLWGAEAFF
J: TRBJ1-1; size: .; V: TRBV2; D: .; DNA: TGTGCCAGTCGGGGGGGAGGCACTGAAGCTTTCTTT; CDR3: CASRGGGTEAFF
J: TRBJ2-7; size: .; V: TRBV4-3; D: TRBD1; DNA: TGCGCCAGCAGCCAAGCAGGACAGGGCGCTTTCGAGCAGTACTTC; CDR3: CASSQAGQGAFEQYF
J: TRBJ1-5; size: .; V: TRBV6-4; D: .; DNA: TGTGCCATGTCACTAGCATCCCAGCATTTT; CDR3: CAMSLASQHF
J: TRBJ1-1; size: .; V: TRBV11-2; D: .; DNA: TGTGCCAGCAGCTCCCAGGTAGGAACTGAAGCTTTCTTT; CDR3: CASSSQVGTEAFF